Sequencing of this T cell receptor (beta chain) was carried out in a study of blood T cells in healthy people across ages. For the second PCR, which ran for about 7 to 11 cycles, a sample-barcoded 5' primer and a J-beta primer mix were used. Using its own MiXCR run on the 5' RACE reads, TCRdb lists one record per CDR3 protein. The data show approximately 580,000 distinct CDR3 sequences, with 24% seen just once and just over 8.5% held by the top ten. The table lists this clonotype with a few counts. This CDR3 comprises 15 residues. CDR1 DFQATT and CDR2 SNEGSKA come from the germline V gene (reference sequence). Trimming took off 5 bases at V and 7 bases at J, with 18 bases between the two ends. The data were also submitted as part of a second study, on T cells of mothers and their children. From that paper: Three healthy Caucasian mothers, along with their six children, served as the donors. Similar effects of thymic selection on TCR recombination output were recorded in related and unrelated pairs.

The sequencing sample was made of blood. This TCR derives from a boy younger than 18 in good health. The chain has TRBV20-1 and TRBJ1-6; D not certain. CDR3 sequence reads: CSARPGRVQNSPLHF. CDR3 sequence (DNA): TGCAGTGCTCGACCGGGAAGGGTTCAGAATTCACCCCTCCACTTT.